This T cell receptor beta chain was captured in a study of regulatory T cells in long-lasting Graves disease. This clonotype was seen once. As yet, its antigen is unknown. Researchers made TCR beta libraries by using iRepertoire HTBI primers and running Arm-PCR on CDR3 regions. TCRdb re-called the multiplex PCR reads through MiXCR, storing one row per CDR3 protein. The sample holds more than 300,000 distinct CDR3 sequences; 15% are singletons and the top ten take 22%. Time point specified: newly diagnosed GD, antithyroid drugs for less than 3 months. The TCR library was made from RNA extracted from PBMCs. CDR3 length: 13 residues. Trimming removed 2 bases from V and 4 bases from J, with 12 bases in between. The germline V gene has CDR1 DFQATT and CDR2 SNEGSKA (reference sequence). Study results and caveats: The work looked only at peripheral blood and did not look at thyroid tissue.

The gene calls are TRBV20-1 and TRBJ2-7; D remains unclear. The TCR originated in a female donor with Graves disease. The sample consisted of peripheral blood mononuclear cells (PBMCs), taken at new diagnosis, from a patient treated with antithyroid drugs. CDR3 sequence (DNA): TGCAGTGCTAGACCAGACTCCTTATACGAGCAGTACTTC. Its protein is CSARPDSLYEQYF.